This T cell receptor (beta chain) was identified in a study of response to subunit inactivated influenza vaccine. Study results and caveats: Each seasonal influenza vaccination recruits few new T cells, the authors suggested.

TCRdb fed the RT-PCR reads into MiXCR, producing one record per CDR3 protein. The sample has about 300,000 distinct CDR3 sequences, roughly 22% seen once. CDR1 is SNHLY and CDR2 is FYNNEI in the germline V gene. There are 13 residues in the CDR3. The V gene lost 6 bases and the J gene lost 6 bases, with 12 bases spanning the gap. This clonotype was recorded a few times. Its specificity is unknown. Sequencing used PBMCs from blood, obtained less than 22 months after vaccination. This clonotype was sampled from a man between 50 and 75 years old who received an inactivated influenza vaccine. The chain recombines TRBV2 with TRBJ2-1; D ambiguous. CDR3 in DNA: TGTGCCAGCAGAGAGATTACAGCCAATGAGCAGTTCTTC. Translating it yields CASREITANEQFF. Combining the CDR3 with reference TRBV2 and TRBJ2-1 gives the whole variable domain EPEVTQTPSHQVTQMGQEVILRCVPISNHLYFYWYRQILGQKVEFLVSFYNNEISEKSEIFDDQFSVERPDGSNFTLKIRSTKLEDSAMYFCASREITANEQFFGPGTRLTVL.